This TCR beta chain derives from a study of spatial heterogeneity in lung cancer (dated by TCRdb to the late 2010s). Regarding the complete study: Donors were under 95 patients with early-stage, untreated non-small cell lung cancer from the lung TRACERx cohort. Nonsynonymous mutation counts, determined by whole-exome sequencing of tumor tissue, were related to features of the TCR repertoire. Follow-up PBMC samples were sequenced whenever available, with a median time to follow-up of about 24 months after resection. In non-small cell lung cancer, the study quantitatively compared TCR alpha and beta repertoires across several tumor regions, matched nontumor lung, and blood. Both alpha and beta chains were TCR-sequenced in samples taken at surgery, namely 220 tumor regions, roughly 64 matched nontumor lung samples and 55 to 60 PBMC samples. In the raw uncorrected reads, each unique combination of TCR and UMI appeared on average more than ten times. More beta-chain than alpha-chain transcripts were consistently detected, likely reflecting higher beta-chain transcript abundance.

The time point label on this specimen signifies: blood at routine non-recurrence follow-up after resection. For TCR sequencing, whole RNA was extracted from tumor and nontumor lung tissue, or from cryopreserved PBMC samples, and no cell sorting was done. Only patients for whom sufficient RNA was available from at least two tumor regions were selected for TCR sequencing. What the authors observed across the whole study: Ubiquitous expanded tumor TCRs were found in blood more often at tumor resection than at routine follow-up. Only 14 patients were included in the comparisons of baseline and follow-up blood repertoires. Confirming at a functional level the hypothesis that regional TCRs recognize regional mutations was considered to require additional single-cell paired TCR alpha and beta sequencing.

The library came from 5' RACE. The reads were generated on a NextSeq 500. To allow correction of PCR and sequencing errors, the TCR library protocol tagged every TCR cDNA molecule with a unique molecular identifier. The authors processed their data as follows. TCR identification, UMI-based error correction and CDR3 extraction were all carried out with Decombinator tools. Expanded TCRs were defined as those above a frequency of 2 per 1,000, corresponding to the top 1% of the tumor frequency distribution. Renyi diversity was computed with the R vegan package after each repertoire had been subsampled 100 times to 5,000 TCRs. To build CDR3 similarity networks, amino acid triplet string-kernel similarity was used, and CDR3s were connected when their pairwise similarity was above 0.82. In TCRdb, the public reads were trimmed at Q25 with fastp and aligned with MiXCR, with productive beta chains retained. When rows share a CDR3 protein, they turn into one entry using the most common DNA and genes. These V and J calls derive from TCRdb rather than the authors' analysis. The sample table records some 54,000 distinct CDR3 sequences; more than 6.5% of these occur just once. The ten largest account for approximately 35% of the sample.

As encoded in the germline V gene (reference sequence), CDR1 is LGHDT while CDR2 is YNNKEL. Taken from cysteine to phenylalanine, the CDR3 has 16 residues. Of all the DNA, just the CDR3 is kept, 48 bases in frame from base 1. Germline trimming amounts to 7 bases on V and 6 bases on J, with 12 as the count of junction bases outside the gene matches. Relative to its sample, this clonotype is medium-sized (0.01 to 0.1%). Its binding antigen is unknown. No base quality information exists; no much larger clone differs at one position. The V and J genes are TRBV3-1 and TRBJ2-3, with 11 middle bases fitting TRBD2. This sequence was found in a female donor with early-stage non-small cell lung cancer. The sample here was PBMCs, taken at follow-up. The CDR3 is CASTLNSGGAGDTQYF. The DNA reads TGTGCCAGCACCCTTAATAGCGGGGGGGCGGGCGATACGCAGTATTTT.